The clone carrying this TCR beta chain was observed many times. Its cognate antigen is unknown. These data belong to a study of Graves' ophthalmopathy and Graves' hyperthyroidism. General study results and limits: Blood also carried most expanded thyroid clonotypes exceeding 0.001 frequency.

Amplification of TCR beta CDR3 regions used RNA transcripts. HTBI primers served in a first-round RT-PCR, which a second-round multiplex PCR followed. Via MiXCR, TCRdb re-called the multiplex PCR reads, giving one row per CDR3 protein. This sample has about 1.1 million distinct CDR3 sequences, with 35% to 45% found just once. Trimming left V 2 bases short and J 4 bases short, with 14 bases between. The V gene's germline CDR1 is SQVTM and CDR2 ANQGSEA. The CDR3 loop spans 14 amino acids. Sequenced material: peripheral blood or thyroid tissue (not recorded which). The rearrangement uses TRBV29-1 and TRBJ2-5; D not resolved. The receptor was isolated from an adult man with Graves' hyperthyroidism. The DNA of the CDR3 is TGCAGCGTTGAACATGGGGTTGGTAGAGAGACCCAGTACTTC. It codes for CSVEHGVGRETQYF.